This entry describes one TCR beta chain. The assay was immunoSEQ multiplex PCR, and TCRdb's table has in-frame clones only and misses some. The table lists just over 35,000 clones, around 90% of them singletons, with over 20% in the top ten. These data belong to a study of blood T cell repertoires in COVID-19. Whole-study context: Sites across the United States, Italy and Spain contributed samples from acute and convalescent COVID-19.

The sample was peripheral blood. The sequence was obtained from a man aged 55 to 70 with acute or convalescent COVID-19.

The CDR3, as DNA: TGTGCCAGCAGCTTAGGACCGACAGGGGAGGTTGGCTACACCTTC. Amino acid sequence: CASSLGPTGEVGYTF. The chain uses TRBV7-9 and TRBJ1-2; TRBD1 agrees at 8 bases. Germline V gene lookup returns CDR1 SEHNR and CDR2 FQNEAQ (reference sequence). The CDR3 consists of 15 residues. The V segment lost 1 base and the J segment 7 bases; nucleotides outside the gene matches: 8.